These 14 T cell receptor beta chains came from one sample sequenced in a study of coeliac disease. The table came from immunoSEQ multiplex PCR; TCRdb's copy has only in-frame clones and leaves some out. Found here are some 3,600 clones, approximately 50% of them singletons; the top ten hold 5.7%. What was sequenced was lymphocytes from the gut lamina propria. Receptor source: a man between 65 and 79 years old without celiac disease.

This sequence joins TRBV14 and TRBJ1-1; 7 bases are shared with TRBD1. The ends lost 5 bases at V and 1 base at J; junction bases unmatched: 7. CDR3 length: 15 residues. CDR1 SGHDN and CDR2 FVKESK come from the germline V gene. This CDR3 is CASSKFQGGNTEAFF. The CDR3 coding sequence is TGTGCCAGCAGCAAATTCCAGGGGGGGAACACTGAAGCTTTCTTT. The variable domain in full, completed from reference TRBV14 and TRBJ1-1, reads EAGVTQFPSHSVIEKGQTVTLRCDPISGHDNLYWYRRVMGKEIKFLLHFVKESKQDESGMPNNRFLAERTGGTYSTLKVQPAELEDSGVYFCASSKFQGGNTEAFFGQGTRLTVV.

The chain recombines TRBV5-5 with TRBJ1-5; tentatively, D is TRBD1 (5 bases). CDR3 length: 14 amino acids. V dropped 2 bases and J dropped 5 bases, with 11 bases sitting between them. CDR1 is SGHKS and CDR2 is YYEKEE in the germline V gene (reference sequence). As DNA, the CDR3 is TGTGCCAGCAGCTTAAAGGGGTTCGATCAGCCCCAGCATTTT. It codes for CASSLKGFDQPQHF. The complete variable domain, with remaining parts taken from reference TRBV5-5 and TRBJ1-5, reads DAGVTQSPTHLIKTRGQQVTLRCSPISGHKSVSWYQQVLGQGPQFIFQYYEKEERGRGNFPDRFSARQFPNYSSELNVNALLLGDSALYLCASSLKGFDQPQHFGDGTRLSIL.

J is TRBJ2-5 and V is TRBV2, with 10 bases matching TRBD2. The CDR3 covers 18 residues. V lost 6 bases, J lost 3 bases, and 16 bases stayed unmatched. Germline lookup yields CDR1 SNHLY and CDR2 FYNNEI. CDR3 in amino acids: CASRLAGGHDKKEETQYF. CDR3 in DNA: TGTGCCAGCAGGTTAGCGGGGGGCCATGACAAAAAAGAAGAGACCCAGTACTTC.

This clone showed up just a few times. Written as DNA, the CDR3 is TGTGCCAGTAGTTTCCTGGGGGAGGCGGAGACCCAGTACTTC. As protein: CASSFLGEAETQYF. The rearrangement uses TRBV19 and TRBJ2-5; D might be TRBD2 (6 bases). V lost 5 bases, J lost 5 bases, and 15 bases lay in between. The CDR3 consists of 14 residues. In germline, CDR1 is LNHDA, CDR2 SQIVND (reference sequence).

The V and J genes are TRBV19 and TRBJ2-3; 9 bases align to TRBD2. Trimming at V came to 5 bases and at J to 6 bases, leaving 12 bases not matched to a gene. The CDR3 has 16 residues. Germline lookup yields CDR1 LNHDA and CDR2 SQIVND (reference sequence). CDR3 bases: TGTGCCAGTAGTCCCTTCGTTGCGGGGGGGAAGGATACGCAGTATTTT. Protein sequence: CASSPFVAGGKDTQYF.

The CDR3 loop is CASSVQGGGSYNEQFF. Written as DNA, the CDR3 is TGTGCCAGCAGCGTACAGGGGGGTGGATCCTACAATGAGCAGTTCTTC. The rearrangement joins TRBV5-6 to TRBJ2-1; 8 nucleotides agree with TRBD1. The CDR3 loop spans 16 amino acids. Germline V lookup: CDR1 SGHDT, CDR2 YYEEEE. J gave up 1 base and V 4 bases, and 7 bases lay outside the gene matches.

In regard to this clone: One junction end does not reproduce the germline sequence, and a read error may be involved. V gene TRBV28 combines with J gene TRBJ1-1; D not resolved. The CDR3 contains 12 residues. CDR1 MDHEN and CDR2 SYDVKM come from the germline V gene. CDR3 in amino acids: CASSLRLPSQMF. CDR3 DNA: TGTGCCAGCAGTTTACGACTCCCTAGCCAAATGTTT.

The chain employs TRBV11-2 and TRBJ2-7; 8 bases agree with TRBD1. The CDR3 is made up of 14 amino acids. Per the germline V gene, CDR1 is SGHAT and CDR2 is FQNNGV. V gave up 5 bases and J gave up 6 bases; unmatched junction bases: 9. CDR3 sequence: CASSPTTGGIEQYF. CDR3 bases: TGTGCCAGCAGCCCCACTACAGGGGGGATCGAGCAGTACTTC.

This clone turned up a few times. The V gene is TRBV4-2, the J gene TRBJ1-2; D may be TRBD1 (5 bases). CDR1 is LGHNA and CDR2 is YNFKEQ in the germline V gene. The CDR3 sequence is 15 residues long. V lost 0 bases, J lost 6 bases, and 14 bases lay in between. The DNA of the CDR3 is TGTGCCAGCAGCCAAGAGACAGCACTCCGGGATGGCTACACCTTC. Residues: CASSQETALRDGYTF.

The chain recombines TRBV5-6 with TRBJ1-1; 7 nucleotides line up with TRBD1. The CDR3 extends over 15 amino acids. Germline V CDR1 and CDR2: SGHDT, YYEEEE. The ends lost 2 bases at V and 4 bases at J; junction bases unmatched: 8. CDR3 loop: CASSLREQGRTEAFF. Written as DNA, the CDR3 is TGTGCCAGCAGCTTAAGGGAACAGGGGCGCACTGAAGCTTTCTTT.

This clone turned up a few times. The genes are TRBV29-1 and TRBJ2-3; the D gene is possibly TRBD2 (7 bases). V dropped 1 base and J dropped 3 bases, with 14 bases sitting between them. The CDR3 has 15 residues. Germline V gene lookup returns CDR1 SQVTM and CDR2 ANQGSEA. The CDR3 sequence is CSVEGGRGITDTQYF. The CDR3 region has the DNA TGCAGCGTTGAAGGGGGGCGGGGGATAACAGATACGCAGTATTTT.

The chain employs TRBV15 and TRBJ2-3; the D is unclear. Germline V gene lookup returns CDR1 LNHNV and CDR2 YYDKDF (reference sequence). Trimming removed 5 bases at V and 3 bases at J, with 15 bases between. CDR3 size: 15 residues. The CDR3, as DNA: TGTGCCACCAGCTCCCGAGCGAGAGGTACAGATACGCAGTATTTT. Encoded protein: CATSSRARGTDTQYF.

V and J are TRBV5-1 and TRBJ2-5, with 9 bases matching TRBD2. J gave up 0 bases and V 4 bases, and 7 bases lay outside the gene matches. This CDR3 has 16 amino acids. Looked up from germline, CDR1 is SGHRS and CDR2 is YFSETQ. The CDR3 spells CASSTGLAPNQETQYF. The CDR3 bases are TGCGCCAGCAGCACAGGACTAGCGCCTAACCAAGAGACCCAGTACTTC.

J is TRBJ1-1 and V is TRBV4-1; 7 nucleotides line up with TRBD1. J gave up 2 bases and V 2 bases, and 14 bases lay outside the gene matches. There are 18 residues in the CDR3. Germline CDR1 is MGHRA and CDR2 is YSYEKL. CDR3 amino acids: CASSQYNRGGGGNTEAFF. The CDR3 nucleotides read TGCGCCAGCAGCCAATATAACAGGGGAGGTGGGGGTAACACTGAAGCTTTCTTT.